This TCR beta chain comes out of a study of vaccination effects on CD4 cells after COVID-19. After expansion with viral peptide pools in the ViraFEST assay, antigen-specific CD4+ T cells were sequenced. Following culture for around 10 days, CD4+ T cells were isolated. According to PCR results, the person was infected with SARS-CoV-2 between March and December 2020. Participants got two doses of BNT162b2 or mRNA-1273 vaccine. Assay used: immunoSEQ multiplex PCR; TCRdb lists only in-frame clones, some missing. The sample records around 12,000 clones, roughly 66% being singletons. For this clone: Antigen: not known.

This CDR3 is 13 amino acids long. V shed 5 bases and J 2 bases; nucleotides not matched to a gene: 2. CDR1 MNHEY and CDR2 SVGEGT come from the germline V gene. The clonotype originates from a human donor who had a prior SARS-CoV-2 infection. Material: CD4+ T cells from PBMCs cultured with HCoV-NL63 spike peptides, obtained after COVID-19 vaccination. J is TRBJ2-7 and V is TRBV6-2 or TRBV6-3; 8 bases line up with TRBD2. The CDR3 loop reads CASSRGGAYEQYF. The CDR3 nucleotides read TGTGCCAGCAGTCGGGGGGGGGCCTACGAGCAGTACTTC.